The source of this T cell receptor (beta chain) is a study of a mutant IDH1 vaccine in newly diagnosed glioma. On the study more broadly: Therapy received beforehand was radiotherapy, temozolomide, or both, with most patients given both.

Time point reported: baseline, week 1 (first vaccination visit). Treatment in this sample: pre-vaccination baseline after standard-of-care therapy. Looked up from germline, CDR1 is SGHAT and CDR2 is FQNNGV. The V end was cut by 5 bases, the J end by 4 bases, with 9 bases between. The CDR3 has 13 residues. Produced via immunoSEQ multiplex PCR; TCRdb's table is partial and in-frame only. This table has under 75,000 clones, about 91% appearing once. The source material was PBMCs, sampled from a glioma patient treated with radiotherapy, temozolomide or both. This sequence joins TRBV11-2 and TRBJ2-1; the D gene is possibly TRBD1 (5 bases). This TCR was sampled from a middle-aged man with glioma. The CDR3 region has the DNA TGTGCCAGCAGCCTCGCAGGGTACAATGAGCAGTTCTTC. Amino acids: CASSLAGYNEQFF. The whole variable domain, remainder taken from reference TRBV11-2 and TRBJ2-1, is EAGVAQSPRYKIIEKRQSVAFWCNPISGHATLYWYQQILGQGPKLLIQFQNNGVVDDSQLPKDRFSAERLKGVDSTLKIQPAKLEDSAVYLCASSLAGYNEQFFGPGTRLTVL.